This T cell receptor (beta chain) was identified during a study of immune evolution from preneoplasia to lung adenocarcinoma. Patients had resection in Japan or China between about 2014 and 2018. The V and J ends lost 5 bases and 2 bases respectively, with 4 bases between them. The CDR3 covers 12 residues. Germline-derived CDR1 and CDR2 are SGHTA and FQGNSA. Clones were read by immunoSEQ multiplex PCR, and TCRdb kept only the in-frame ones, dropping some. The data hold about 5,000 clones, with approximately 80% observed a single time. The chain employs TRBV7-2 and TRBJ1-5; D uncertain. The sample taken for sequencing was FFPE adjacent normal lung tissue. The sequence was obtained from a donor older than 65 with lung adenocarcinoma. The CDR3 here is CASSRGNQPQHF. The CDR3, as DNA: TGTGCCAGCAGCAGGGGCAATCAGCCCCAGCATTTT.